These 8 T cell receptor beta chains came from one sample sequenced in a study of cytomegalovirus exposure and HLA in healthy donors. Use of 60 Vbeta and 13 Jbeta primers characterized the PCR. Clones were read by immunoSEQ multiplex PCR, and TCRdb kept only the in-frame ones, dropping some. The sample holds around 130,000 clones; approximately 80% are singletons and the top ten take around 2.2%. Sample: PBMCs. These receptor sequences come from a woman in her thirties or forties in good health and CMV-seronegative.

The rearrangement joins TRBV7-8 to TRBJ2-7, with D possibly TRBD2 on 5 matching bases. The CDR3 contains 15 residues. Trimming removed 2 bases from V and 1 base from J, with 12 bases in between. The germline CDR1 and CDR2 sequences are SGHVS and FQNEAQ. CDR3 coding DNA: TGTGCCAGCAGCTTAATGAGCGGTATTTCCTACGAGCAGTACTTC. Its translation: CASSLMSGISYEQYF.

V gene TRBV30 combines with J gene TRBJ1-6; TRBD1 aligns across 11 bases. CDR1 GTSNPN and CDR2 SVGIG come from the germline V gene (reference sequence). J gave up 10 bases and V 1 base, and 3 bases lay outside the gene matches. This CDR3 has 14 residues. This CDR3 reads CAWSGGQGESPLHF. CDR3 in DNA: TGTGCCTGGAGTGGGGGACAGGGGGAATCACCCCTCCACTTT.

The chain recombines TRBV11-2 with TRBJ1-2, with D maybe TRBD1 (6 bases). Germline V CDR1 and CDR2: SGHAT, FQNNGV. The CDR3 loop spans 14 amino acids. Trimming stripped 1 base from V and 5 bases from J, with 11 bases between. CDR3 sequence reads: CASSLGGTTYGYTF. As DNA, the CDR3 is TGTGCCAGCAGCTTAGGTGGGACAACTTATGGCTACACCTTC.

The chain has TRBV7-6 and TRBJ2-5; maybe TRBD1 (7 bases). The V and J ends lost 3 bases and 4 bases respectively, with 12 bases between them. The CDR3 length is 14 residues. The germline V gene has CDR1 SGHVS and CDR2 FNYEAQ. The CDR3 is CASSFSGGGETQYF. CDR3 coding DNA: TGTGCCAGCAGCTTCTCAGGGGGAGGAGAGACCCAGTACTTC.

This chain connects TRBV30 to TRBJ2-5; D gene ambiguous. Germline CDR1 and CDR2: GTSNPN and SVGIG (reference sequence). V was trimmed by 6 bases and J by 3 bases, leaving 8 bases between them. This CDR3 has 11 residues. CDR3 sequence reads: CACGSEETQYF. CDR3 coding DNA: TGTGCCTGCGGGTCTGAAGAGACCCAGTACTTC.

The chain has TRBV6-6 and TRBJ1-5; D is undetermined. The CDR3 runs to 14 residues. Per germline, CDR1 MNHNY and CDR2 SVGAGI (reference sequence). The V and J ends lost 8 bases and 5 bases respectively, with 16 bases between them. CDR3 loop: CASSSWGADQPQHF. The DNA for the CDR3 is TGTGCCAGCTCCTCCTGGGGAGCCGATCAGCCCCAGCATTTT.

The V and J genes are TRBV4-2 and TRBJ2-2; 9 bases are shared with TRBD2. The CDR3 has 16 amino acids. CDR1 and CDR2 from the germline V gene are LGHNA and YNFKEQ. V lost 4 bases to trimming and J lost 3 bases; unmatched junction nucleotides: 6. Written as DNA, the CDR3 is TGTGCCAGCAGCCCGTTCCTAGCGGGGTACACCGGGGAGCTGTTTTTT. Translation: CASSPFLAGYTGELFF.

To note about this clone: This same CDR3 is encoded by further DNA sequences in the sample. This chain connects TRBV4-1 to TRBJ2-5; D is uncertain. V lost 1 base to trimming and J lost 0 bases, with 12 bases between them. The CDR3 length is 16 residues. CDR1 is MGHRA, CDR2 YSYEKL, per germline. CDR3 nucleotide sequence: TGCGCCAGCAGCCAAGTCGAGACATCGGACCAAGAGACCCAGTACTTC. This translates into CASSQVETSDQETQYF.